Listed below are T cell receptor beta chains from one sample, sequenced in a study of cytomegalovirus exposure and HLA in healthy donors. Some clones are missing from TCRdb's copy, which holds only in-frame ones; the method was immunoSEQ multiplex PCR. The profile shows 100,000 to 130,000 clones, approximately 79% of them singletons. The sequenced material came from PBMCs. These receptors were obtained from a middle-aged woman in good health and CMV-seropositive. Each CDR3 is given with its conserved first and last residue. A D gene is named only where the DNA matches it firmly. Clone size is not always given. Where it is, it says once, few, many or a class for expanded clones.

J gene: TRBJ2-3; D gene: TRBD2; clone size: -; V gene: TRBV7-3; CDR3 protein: CASSPKGLAGGTDTQYF; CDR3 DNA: TGTGCCAGCAGCCCAAAAGGACTAGCGGGGGGGACAGATACGCAGTATTTT
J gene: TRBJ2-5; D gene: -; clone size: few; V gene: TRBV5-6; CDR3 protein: CASSFGGQTQYF; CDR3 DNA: TGTGCCAGCAGCTTCGGAGGGCAGACCCAGTACTTC
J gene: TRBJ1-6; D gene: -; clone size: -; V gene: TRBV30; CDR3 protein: CAWSLPGRSPLHF; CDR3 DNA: TGTGCCTGGAGTCTCCCCGGGAGGTCACCCCTCCACTTT
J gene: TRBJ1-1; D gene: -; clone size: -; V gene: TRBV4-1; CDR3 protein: CASSQVRARALNTEAFF; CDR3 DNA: TGCGCCAGCAGCCAAGTGAGGGCCCGAGCTTTGAACACTGAAGCTTTCTTT
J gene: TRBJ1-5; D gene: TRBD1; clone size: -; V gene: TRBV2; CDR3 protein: CASRGTGGPYQPQHF; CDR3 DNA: TGTGCCAGCCGGGGTACAGGGGGCCCCTACCAGCCCCAGCATTTT
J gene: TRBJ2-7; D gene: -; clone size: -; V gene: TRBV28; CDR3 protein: CASSLGTFYEQYF; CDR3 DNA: TGTGCCAGCAGTCTCGGGACATTCTACGAGCAGTACTTC
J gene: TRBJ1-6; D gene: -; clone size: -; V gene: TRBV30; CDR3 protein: CAWSPGGSLSPLHF; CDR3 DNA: TGTGCCTGGAGCCCCGGGGGATCCCTTTCACCCCTCCACTTT
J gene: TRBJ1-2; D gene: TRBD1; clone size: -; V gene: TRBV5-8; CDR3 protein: CASSPWTGGYGYTF; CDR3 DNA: TGTGCCAGCAGCCCGTGGACAGGGGGCTATGGCTACACCTTC
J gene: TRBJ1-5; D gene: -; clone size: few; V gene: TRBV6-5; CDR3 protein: CASSPRLFTSQPQHF; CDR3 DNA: TGTGCCAGCAGCCCCCGCCTTTTCACCAGTCAGCCCCAGCATTTT
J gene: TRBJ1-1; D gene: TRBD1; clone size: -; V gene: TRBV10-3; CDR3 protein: CAISTLQGEVTEAFF; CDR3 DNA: TGTGCCATCAGCACCCTTCAGGGGGAGGTCACTGAAGCTTTCTTT
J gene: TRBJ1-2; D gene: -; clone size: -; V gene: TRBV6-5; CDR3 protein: CASSYILRGSGYTF; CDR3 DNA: TGTGCCAGCAGTTACATTCTCAGGGGTTCCGGCTACACCTTC
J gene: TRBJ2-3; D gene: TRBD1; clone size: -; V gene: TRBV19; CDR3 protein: CASRRGQGGDTQYF; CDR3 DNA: TGTGCCAGCCGCCGGGGACAGGGAGGAGATACGCAGTATTTT
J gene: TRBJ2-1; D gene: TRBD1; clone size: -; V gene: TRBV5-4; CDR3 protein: CASSLQGANEQFF; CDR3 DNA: TGTGCCAGCAGCCTACAGGGGGCCAATGAGCAGTTCTTC
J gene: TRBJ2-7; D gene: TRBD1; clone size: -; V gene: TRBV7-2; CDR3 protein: CASSSGTGPSYEQYF; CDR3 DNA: TGTGCCAGCAGCTCCGGGACAGGGCCTTCCTACGAGCAGTACTTC
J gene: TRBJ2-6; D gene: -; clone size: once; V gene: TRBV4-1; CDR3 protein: CASSSKILDTLSGANVLTF; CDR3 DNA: TGCGCCAGCAGCTCCAAGATATTGGACACTCTCTCTGGGGCCAACGTCCTGACTTTC
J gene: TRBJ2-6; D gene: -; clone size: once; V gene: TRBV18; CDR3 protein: CASSGRGSAGANVLTF; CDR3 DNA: TGTGCCAGCTCAGGCCGGGGTTCGGCTGGGGCCAACGTCCTGACTTTC
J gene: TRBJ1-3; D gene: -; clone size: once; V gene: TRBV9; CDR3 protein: CASSVVPGGGNTIYF; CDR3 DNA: TGTGCCAGCAGCGTAGTTCCCGGGGGAGGAAACACCATATATTTT
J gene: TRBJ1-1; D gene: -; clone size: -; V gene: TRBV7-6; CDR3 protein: CASSLREGSTEAFF; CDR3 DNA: TGTGCCAGCAGCTTAAGGGAGGGGAGCACTGAAGCTTTCTTT
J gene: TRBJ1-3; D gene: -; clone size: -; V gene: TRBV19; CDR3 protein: CASSTWEGTGSGNTIYF; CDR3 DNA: TGTGCCAGTAGTACCTGGGAGGGGACTGGCTCTGGAAACACCATATATTTT
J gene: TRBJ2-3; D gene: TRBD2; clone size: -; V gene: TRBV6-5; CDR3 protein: CASGHLAGGTDTQYF; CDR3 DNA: TGTGCCAGCGGTCACCTAGCGGGGGGCACAGATACGCAGTATTTT
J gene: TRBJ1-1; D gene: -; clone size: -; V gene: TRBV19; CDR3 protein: CASRYSNTEAFF; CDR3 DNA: TGTGCCAGTAGATACAGCAACACTGAAGCTTTCTTT
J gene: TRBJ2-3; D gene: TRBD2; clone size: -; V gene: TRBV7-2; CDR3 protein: CASSQGLAGQDTQYF; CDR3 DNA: TGTGCCAGCAGCCAGGGACTAGCGGGGCAAGATACGCAGTATTTT
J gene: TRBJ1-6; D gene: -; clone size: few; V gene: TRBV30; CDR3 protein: CRRGNSPLHF; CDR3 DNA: TGTAGAAGGGGGAATTCACCCCTCCACTTT
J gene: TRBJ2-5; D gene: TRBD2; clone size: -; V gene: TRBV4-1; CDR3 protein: CASSQEVRSAGERAQYF; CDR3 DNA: TGCGCCAGCAGCCAAGAAGTAAGGTCGGCGGGGGAACGGGCCCAGTACTTC
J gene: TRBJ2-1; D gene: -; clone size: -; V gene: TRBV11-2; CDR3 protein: CASSSFSGALGSNEQFF; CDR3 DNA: TGTGCCAGCAGCTCCTTTTCAGGGGCATTGGGGTCCAATGAGCAGTTCTTC
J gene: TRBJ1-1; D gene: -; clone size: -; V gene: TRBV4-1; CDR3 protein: CASSQDQQAVAGTEAFF; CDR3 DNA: TGCGCCAGCAGCCAAGATCAACAGGCGGTGGCGGGGACTGAAGCTTTCTTT
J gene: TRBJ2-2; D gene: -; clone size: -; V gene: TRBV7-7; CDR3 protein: CASSLGNTGELFF; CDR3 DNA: TGTGCTAGCAGCCTGGGCAACACCGGGGAGCTGTTTTTT
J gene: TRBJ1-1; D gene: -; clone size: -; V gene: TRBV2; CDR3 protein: CASNPQGGNTEAFF; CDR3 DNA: TGTGCCAGCAATCCCCAGGGAGGTAACACTGAAGCTTTCTTT
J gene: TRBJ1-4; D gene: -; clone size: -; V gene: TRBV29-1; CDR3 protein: CSVSTGQSEKLFF; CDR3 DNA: TGCAGCGTGAGCACAGGGCAAAGCGAAAAACTGTTTTTT
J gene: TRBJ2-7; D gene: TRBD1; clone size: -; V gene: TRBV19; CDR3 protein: CASSNRDRVDEQYF; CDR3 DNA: TGTGCCAGTAGCAACCGGGACAGGGTGGACGAGCAGTACTTC
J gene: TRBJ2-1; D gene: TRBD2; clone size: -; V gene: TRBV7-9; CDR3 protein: CASSLGLAETDEQFF; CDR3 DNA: TGTGCCAGCAGCCTGGGACTAGCTGAGACGGATGAGCAGTTCTTC
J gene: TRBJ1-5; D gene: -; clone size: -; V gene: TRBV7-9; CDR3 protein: CASSSGEVRNQPQHF; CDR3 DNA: TGTGCCAGCAGCTCCGGGGAGGTTCGCAATCAGCCCCAGCATTTT
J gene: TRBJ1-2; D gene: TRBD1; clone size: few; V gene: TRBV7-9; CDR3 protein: CASSLAHGTANYGYTF; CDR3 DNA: TGTGCCAGCAGCTTAGCTCACGGGACAGCCAACTATGGCTACACCTTC
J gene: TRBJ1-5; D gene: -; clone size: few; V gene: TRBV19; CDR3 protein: CASGVGGNQPQHF; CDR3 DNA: TGTGCGAGCGGGGTGGGGGGAAATCAGCCCCAGCATTTT
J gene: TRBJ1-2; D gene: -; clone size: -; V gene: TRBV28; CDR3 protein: CASKRQVPGGYTF; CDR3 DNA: TGTGCCAGCAAAAGACAGGTCCCAGGCGGCTACACCTTC
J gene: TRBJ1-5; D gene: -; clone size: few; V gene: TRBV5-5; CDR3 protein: CASSLFGGFDQPQHF; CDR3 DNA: TGTGCCAGCAGCTTGTTTGGAGGATTCGATCAGCCCCAGCATTTT
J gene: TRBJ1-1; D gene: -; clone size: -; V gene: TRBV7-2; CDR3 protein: CASSLGAGMNTEAFF; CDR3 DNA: TGTGCCAGCAGCTTAGGGGCGGGGATGAACACTGAAGCTTTCTTT
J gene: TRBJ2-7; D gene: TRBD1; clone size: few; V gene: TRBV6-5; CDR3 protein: CASSYVQGATYEQYF; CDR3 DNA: TGTGCCAGCAGTTACGTCCAGGGGGCTACCTACGAGCAGTACTTC
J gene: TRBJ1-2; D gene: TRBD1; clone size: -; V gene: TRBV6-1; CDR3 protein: CASVRQGANYGYTF; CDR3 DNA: TGTGCCAGCGTCCGACAGGGGGCTAACTATGGCTACACCTTC
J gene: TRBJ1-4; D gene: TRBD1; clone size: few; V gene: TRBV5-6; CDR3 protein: CASARTGLKGKLFF; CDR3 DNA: TGTGCCAGCGCCCGGACAGGGTTAAAAGGAAAACTGTTTTTT
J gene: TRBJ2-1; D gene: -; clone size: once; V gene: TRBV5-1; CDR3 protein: CASSVTSSYNEQFF; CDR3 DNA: TGCGCCAGCAGCGTTACAAGCTCCTACAATGAGCAGTTCTTC
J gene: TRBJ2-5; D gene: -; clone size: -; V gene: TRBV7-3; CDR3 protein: CASSFGLQETQYF; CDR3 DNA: TGTGCCAGCAGCTTTGGCCTTCAAGAGACCCAGTACTTC
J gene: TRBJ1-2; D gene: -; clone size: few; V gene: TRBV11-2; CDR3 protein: CASSSGEPGGYTF; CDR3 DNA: TGTGCCAGCAGCTCAGGGGAGCCAGGTGGCTACACCTTC
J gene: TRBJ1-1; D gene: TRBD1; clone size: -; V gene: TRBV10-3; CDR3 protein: CATGQGAQSNTEAFF; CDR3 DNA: TGTGCCACGGGACAGGGGGCCCAGTCGAACACTGAAGCTTTCTTT
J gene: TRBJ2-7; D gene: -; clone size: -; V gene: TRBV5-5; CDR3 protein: CASSSRSGPRDEQYF; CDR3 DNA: TGTGCCAGCAGCTCCCGATCCGGTCCGAGGGACGAGCAGTACTTC
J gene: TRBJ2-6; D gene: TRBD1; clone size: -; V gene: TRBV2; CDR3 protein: CASRVDRGTGANVLTF; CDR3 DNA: TGTGCCAGCAGGGTTGACAGGGGGACAGGGGCCAACGTCCTGACTTTC
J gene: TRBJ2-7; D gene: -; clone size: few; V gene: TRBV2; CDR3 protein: CASSVSPAYEQYF; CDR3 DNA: TGTGCCAGCAGTGTTTCCCCGGCCTACGAGCAGTACTTC
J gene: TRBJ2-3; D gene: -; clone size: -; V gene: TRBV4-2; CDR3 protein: CASSQDGVSTDTQYF; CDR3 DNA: TGTGCCAGCAGCCAAGACGGGGTTAGCACAGATACGCAGTATTTT
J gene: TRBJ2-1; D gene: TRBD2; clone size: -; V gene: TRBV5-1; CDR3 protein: CASSLVLAGGTNEQFF; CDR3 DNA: TGCGCCAGCAGCTTGGTACTAGCGGGGGGAACCAATGAGCAGTTCTTC
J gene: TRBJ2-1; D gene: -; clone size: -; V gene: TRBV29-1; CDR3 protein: CSVTTTGSYNEQFF; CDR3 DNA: TGCAGCGTAACGACGACGGGCTCCTACAATGAGCAGTTCTTC
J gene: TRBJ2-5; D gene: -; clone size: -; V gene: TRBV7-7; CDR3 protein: CASSRSGGNQETQYF; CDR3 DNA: TGTGCTAGCAGCAGGAGTGGAGGGAACCAAGAGACCCAGTACTTC
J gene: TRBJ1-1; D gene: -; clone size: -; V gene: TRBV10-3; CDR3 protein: CAISDITEAFF; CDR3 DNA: TGTGCCATCAGTGACATCACTGAAGCTTTCTTT
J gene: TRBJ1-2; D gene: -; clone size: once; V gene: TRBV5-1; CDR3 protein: CASRTDRNGYTF; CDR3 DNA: TGCGCCAGCAGGACAGACAGGAATGGCTACACCTTC
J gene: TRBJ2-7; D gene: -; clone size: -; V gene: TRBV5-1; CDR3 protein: CASSLYGNEQYF; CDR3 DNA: TGCGCCAGCAGCTTATACGGGAACGAGCAGTACTTC
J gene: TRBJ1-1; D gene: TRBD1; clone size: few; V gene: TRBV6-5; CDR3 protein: CASINSDRLITEAFF; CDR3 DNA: TGTGCCAGCATCAACTCGGACAGGTTGATCACTGAAGCTTTCTTT